This is a list of T cell receptor beta chains from one sample in a study of cytomegalovirus exposure and HLA in healthy donors. The protocol was immunoSEQ multiplex PCR, while the TCRdb copy is restricted to in-frame clones and leaves out a portion. The sample shows some 120,000 clones, about three quarters of them seen only once. The sequencing sample was made of PBMCs. The receptors stem from a woman aged 35 to 49 in good health and CMV-seropositive. The CDR3 runs from the conserved cysteine through the conserved F or W. D genes are given only for firm matches. Not every row has a clone size; where given, it reads once, few, many or a size class.

j_call: TRBJ2-3; clone_size: -; d_call: -; v_call: TRBV13; cdr3_length: 17; cdr3_aa: CASSSSGRGSFTDTQYF; cdr3_nt: TGTGCCAGCAGCTCTTCGGGACGGGGGTCATTCACAGATACGCAGTATTTT
j_call: TRBJ2-2; clone_size: -; d_call: -; v_call: TRBV6-1; cdr3_length: 14; cdr3_aa: CASSDGVDTGELFF; cdr3_nt: TGTGCCAGCAGTGACGGGGTGGACACCGGGGAGCTGTTTTTT
j_call: TRBJ1-6; clone_size: once; d_call: TRBD1; v_call: TRBV18; cdr3_length: 15; cdr3_aa: CASSPQQGGGSPLHF; cdr3_nt: TGTGCCAGCTCACCACAACAGGGGGGCGGTTCACCCCTCCACTTT
j_call: TRBJ2-1; clone_size: -; d_call: TRBD2; v_call: TRBV7-8; cdr3_length: 14; cdr3_aa: CASSSGTSYNEQFF; cdr3_nt: TGTGCCAGCAGCTCCGGGACTAGTTACAATGAGCAGTTCTTC
j_call: TRBJ1-2; clone_size: few; d_call: TRBD1; v_call: TRBV2; cdr3_length: 13; cdr3_aa: CASWGQGIYGYTF; cdr3_nt: TGTGCCAGCTGGGGACAGGGGATTTACGGCTACACCTTC
j_call: TRBJ2-7; clone_size: -; d_call: -; v_call: TRBV29-1; cdr3_length: 11; cdr3_aa: CSVEAVSEQYF; cdr3_nt: TGCAGCGTTGAGGCTGTATCCGAGCAGTACTTC
j_call: TRBJ1-2; clone_size: -; d_call: -; v_call: TRBV2; cdr3_length: 11; cdr3_aa: CASSPDYGYTF; cdr3_nt: TGTGCCAGCAGCCCGGACTATGGCTACACCTTC
j_call: TRBJ2-7; clone_size: -; d_call: -; v_call: TRBV7-9; cdr3_length: 14; cdr3_aa: CASSSSGYSYEQYF; cdr3_nt: TGTGCCAGCAGCTCTTCGGGGTACTCCTACGAGCAGTACTTC
j_call: TRBJ1-1; clone_size: -; d_call: -; v_call: TRBV5-1; cdr3_length: 15; cdr3_aa: CASSLDSLSNTEAFF; cdr3_nt: TGCGCCAGCAGCCTGGACAGTTTGTCGAACACTGAAGCTTTCTTT
j_call: TRBJ1-2; clone_size: -; d_call: TRBD1; v_call: TRBV6-4; cdr3_length: 13; cdr3_aa: CASSPGTGYGYTF; cdr3_nt: TGTGCCAGCAGCCCCGGGACAGGCTATGGCTACACCTTC
j_call: TRBJ2-1; clone_size: -; d_call: -; v_call: TRBV21-1; cdr3_length: 18; cdr3_aa: CASSKESPRGGRYNEQFF; cdr3_nt: TGTGCCAGCAGCAAAGAAAGTCCGAGGGGGGGGCGGTACAATGAGCAGTTCTTC
j_call: TRBJ1-2; clone_size: -; d_call: -; v_call: TRBV5-1; cdr3_length: 12; cdr3_aa: CASSLARDGYTF; cdr3_nt: TGCGCCAGCAGCTTGGCCCGGGATGGCTACACCTTC
j_call: TRBJ1-1; clone_size: -; d_call: TRBD1; v_call: TRBV9; cdr3_length: 15; cdr3_aa: CASSVGGRGLTEAFF; cdr3_nt: TGTGCCAGCAGCGTAGGAGGTAGGGGGCTTACTGAAGCTTTCTTT
j_call: TRBJ1-2; clone_size: -; d_call: TRBD1; v_call: TRBV7-9; cdr3_length: 15; cdr3_aa: CASSSPGTAVYGYTF; cdr3_nt: TGTGCCAGCAGCTCCCCCGGGACAGCGGTGTATGGCTACACCTTC
j_call: TRBJ1-2; clone_size: -; d_call: -; v_call: TRBV7-2; cdr3_length: 15; cdr3_aa: CASSPGGGISYGYTF; cdr3_nt: TGTGCCAGCAGCCCCGGGGGGGGAATCAGCTATGGCTACACCTTC
j_call: TRBJ2-3; clone_size: -; d_call: -; v_call: TRBV29-1; cdr3_length: 13; cdr3_aa: CSVVNTGTDTQYF; cdr3_nt: TGCAGCGTCGTGAACACCGGGACAGATACGCAGTATTTT
j_call: TRBJ2-7; clone_size: -; d_call: TRBD1; v_call: TRBV5-1; cdr3_length: 14; cdr3_aa: CASSSRQGAHEQYF; cdr3_nt: TGCGCCAGCAGCTCGCGGCAGGGGGCTCACGAGCAGTACTTC
j_call: TRBJ1-5; clone_size: -; d_call: -; v_call: TRBV7-2; cdr3_length: 14; cdr3_aa: CASSLLRGGQPQHF; cdr3_nt: TGTGCCAGCAGCTTACTCAGGGGAGGGCAGCCCCAGCATTTT
j_call: TRBJ1-3; clone_size: -; d_call: -; v_call: TRBV18; cdr3_length: 16; cdr3_aa: CASSPGMGAGGNTIYF; cdr3_nt: TGTGCCAGCTCACCGGGGATGGGGGCTGGAGGAAACACCATATATTTT
j_call: TRBJ1-2; clone_size: -; d_call: -; v_call: TRBV28; cdr3_length: 13; cdr3_aa: CASTQGVMHGYTF; cdr3_nt: TGTGCCAGCACACAGGGTGTAATGCATGGCTACACCTTC
j_call: TRBJ2-5; clone_size: -; d_call: TRBD2; v_call: TRBV6-1; cdr3_length: 19; cdr3_aa: CASSEEPRGVAGGQETQYF; cdr3_nt: TGTGCCAGCAGTGAAGAGCCCCGGGGGGTAGCGGGGGGGCAAGAGACCCAGTACTTC
j_call: TRBJ1-5; clone_size: few; d_call: TRBD1; v_call: TRBV4-1; cdr3_length: 15; cdr3_aa: CASSHDGTESQPQHF; cdr3_nt: TGCGCCAGCAGCCACGATGGGACAGAAAGTCAGCCCCAGCATTTT
j_call: TRBJ1-5; clone_size: few; d_call: -; v_call: TRBV6-1; cdr3_length: 13; cdr3_aa: CATDTGMDQPQHF; cdr3_nt: TGTGCCACCGATACAGGGATGGATCAGCCCCAGCATTTT
j_call: TRBJ2-5; clone_size: few; d_call: -; v_call: TRBV11-1; cdr3_length: 13; cdr3_aa: CASSSGHQETQYF; cdr3_nt: TGTGCCAGCAGCTCCGGACATCAAGAGACCCAGTACTTC
j_call: TRBJ2-1; clone_size: -; d_call: -; v_call: TRBV5-1; cdr3_length: 12; cdr3_aa: CASSVNNNEQFF; cdr3_nt: TGCGCCAGCAGCGTGAACAACAATGAGCAGTTCTTC
j_call: TRBJ2-5; clone_size: -; d_call: -; v_call: TRBV9; cdr3_length: 14; cdr3_aa: CASSVAPSQETQYF; cdr3_nt: TGTGCCAGCAGCGTAGCTCCCAGTCAAGAGACCCAGTACTTC
j_call: TRBJ1-6; clone_size: -; d_call: -; v_call: TRBV5-1; cdr3_length: 13; cdr3_aa: CASSPAAGRALHF; cdr3_nt: TGCGCCAGCAGCCCGGCGGCGGGTAGAGCCCTCCACTTT
j_call: TRBJ2-1; clone_size: -; d_call: TRBD2; v_call: TRBV4-2; cdr3_length: 17; cdr3_aa: CASSQDGMKRGNNEQFF; cdr3_nt: TGTGCCAGCAGCCAAGATGGGATGAAGCGGGGGAACAATGAGCAGTTCTTC
j_call: TRBJ1-4; clone_size: few; d_call: -; v_call: TRBV4-3; cdr3_length: 17; cdr3_aa: CASSQDPSPRVEEKLFF; cdr3_nt: TGCGCCAGCAGCCAAGATCCCTCCCCCAGGGTGGAGGAAAAACTGTTTTTT
j_call: TRBJ2-1; clone_size: -; d_call: TRBD1; v_call: TRBV5-1; cdr3_length: 16; cdr3_aa: CASSYSPGQGAGEQFF; cdr3_nt: TGCGCCAGCAGCTACTCCCCGGGACAGGGGGCTGGTGAGCAGTTCTTC
j_call: TRBJ1-2; clone_size: -; d_call: -; v_call: TRBV7-2; cdr3_length: 15; cdr3_aa: CASSLVQDSLYGYTF; cdr3_nt: TGTGCCAGCAGCTTAGTTCAAGACAGCCTCTATGGCTACACCTTC
j_call: TRBJ2-5; clone_size: -; d_call: TRBD2; v_call: TRBV18; cdr3_length: 14; cdr3_aa: CASSPRGGLETQYF; cdr3_nt: TGTGCCAGCTCGCCCCGGGGGGGACTGGAGACCCAGTACTTC
j_call: TRBJ1-1; clone_size: few; d_call: -; v_call: TRBV19; cdr3_length: 15; cdr3_aa: CASSLMGGANTEAFF; cdr3_nt: TGTGCCAGTAGTCTCATGGGGGGGGCAAACACTGAAGCTTTCTTT
j_call: TRBJ2-2; clone_size: few; d_call: -; v_call: TRBV5-1; cdr3_length: 13; cdr3_aa: CASSLAVTGELFF; cdr3_nt: TGCGCCAGCAGCTTGGCCGTGACCGGGGAGCTGTTTTTT
j_call: TRBJ2-1; clone_size: -; d_call: -; v_call: TRBV6-5; cdr3_length: 15; cdr3_aa: CASTRTSGALYQQFF; cdr3_nt: -
j_call: TRBJ1-2; clone_size: -; d_call: -; v_call: TRBV9; cdr3_length: 10; cdr3_aa: CASSGDGYTF; cdr3_nt: TGTGCCAGCAGCGGCGATGGCTACACCTTC
j_call: TRBJ1-2; clone_size: -; d_call: -; v_call: TRBV5-4; cdr3_length: 12; cdr3_aa: CASSLNGYGYTF; cdr3_nt: TGTGCCAGCAGCTTGAACGGCTATGGCTACACCTTC
j_call: TRBJ1-2; clone_size: -; d_call: TRBD1; v_call: TRBV4-1; cdr3_length: 15; cdr3_aa: CASSQTDRGNYGYTF; cdr3_nt: TGCGCCAGCAGCCAAACGGACAGGGGGAACTATGGCTACACCTTC
j_call: TRBJ2-1; clone_size: few; d_call: TRBD2; v_call: TRBV7-9; cdr3_length: 12; cdr3_aa: CASSLEGLPQFF; cdr3_nt: TGTGCCAGCAGCTTAGAGGGACTACCACAGTTCTTC
j_call: TRBJ2-2; clone_size: -; d_call: TRBD1; v_call: TRBV9; cdr3_length: 15; cdr3_aa: CASSVQGALSGELFF; cdr3_nt: TGTGCCAGCAGCGTACAGGGGGCTCTTTCCGGGGAGCTGTTTTTT
j_call: TRBJ1-5; clone_size: -; d_call: TRBD1; v_call: TRBV6-5; cdr3_length: 14; cdr3_aa: CASSRGTGNQPQHF; cdr3_nt: TGTGCCAGCAGTAGAGGGACAGGCAATCAGCCCCAGCATTTT
j_call: TRBJ1-2; clone_size: -; d_call: TRBD1; v_call: TRBV7-6; cdr3_length: 12; cdr3_aa: CASSAGGEGYTF; cdr3_nt: TGTGCCAGCAGCGCAGGGGGCGAGGGCTACACCTTC
j_call: TRBJ1-4; clone_size: few; d_call: -; v_call: TRBV29-1; cdr3_length: 12; cdr3_aa: CSGGDAGEKLFF; cdr3_nt: TGCAGCGGTGGGGACGCGGGGGAAAAACTGTTTTTT
j_call: TRBJ1-1; clone_size: -; d_call: -; v_call: TRBV7-2; cdr3_length: 15; cdr3_aa: CASSLVPGSDTEAFF; cdr3_nt: TGTGCCAGCAGCCTGGTTCCGGGGTCCGACACTGAAGCTTTCTTT
j_call: TRBJ1-1; clone_size: few; d_call: -; v_call: TRBV4-1; cdr3_length: 15; cdr3_aa: CASSLRTHTNTEAFF; cdr3_nt: TGCGCCAGCAGCTTACGGACACACACCAACACTGAAGCTTTCTTT
j_call: TRBJ2-2; clone_size: -; d_call: TRBD2; v_call: TRBV5-1; cdr3_length: 16; cdr3_aa: CASTYASGGAPGELFF; cdr3_nt: TGCGCCAGCACCTACGCCAGCGGGGGGGCCCCCGGGGAGCTGTTTTTT
j_call: TRBJ2-1; clone_size: -; d_call: TRBD2; v_call: TRBV7-9; cdr3_length: 17; cdr3_aa: CASSSWTSGGAYNEQFF; cdr3_nt: TGTGCCAGCAGCTCCTGGACTAGCGGGGGGGCCTACAATGAGCAGTTCTTC
j_call: TRBJ2-5; clone_size: once; d_call: -; v_call: TRBV20-1; cdr3_length: 9; cdr3_aa: CSARTLQYF; cdr3_nt: TGCAGTGCACGGACACTCCAGTACTTC
j_call: TRBJ2-2; clone_size: -; d_call: -; v_call: TRBV7-6; cdr3_length: 13; cdr3_aa: CASSARGSWELFF; cdr3_nt: TGTGCCAGCAGCGCTAGGGGTTCGTGGGAGCTGTTTTTT
j_call: TRBJ1-5; clone_size: -; d_call: -; v_call: TRBV7-2; cdr3_length: 14; cdr3_aa: CASSLGWRNQPQHF; cdr3_nt: TGTGCCAGCAGCCTCGGGTGGCGCAATCAGCCCCAGCATTTT
j_call: TRBJ2-1; clone_size: -; d_call: -; v_call: TRBV5-4; cdr3_length: 15; cdr3_aa: CASSSRVPSYNEQFF; cdr3_nt: TGTGCCAGCAGCTCCAGGGTCCCATCCTACAATGAGCAGTTCTTC